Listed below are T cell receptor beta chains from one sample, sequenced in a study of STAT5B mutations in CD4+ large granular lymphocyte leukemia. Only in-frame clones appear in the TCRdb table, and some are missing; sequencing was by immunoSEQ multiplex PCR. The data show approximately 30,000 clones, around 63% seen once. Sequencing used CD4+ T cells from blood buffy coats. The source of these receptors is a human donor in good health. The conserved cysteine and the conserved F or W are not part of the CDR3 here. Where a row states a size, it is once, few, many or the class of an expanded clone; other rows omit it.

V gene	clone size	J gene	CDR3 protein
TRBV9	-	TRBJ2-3	ASSVGTSGGVSTDTQY
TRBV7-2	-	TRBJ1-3	ASSRVTGFSGNTIY
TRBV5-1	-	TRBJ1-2	ASSDLGTGISGYGYT
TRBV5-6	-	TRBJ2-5	ASTLRPSRRETQY
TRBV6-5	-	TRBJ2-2	ASIARANTGELF
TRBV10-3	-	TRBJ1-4	AISDSRGSNEKLF
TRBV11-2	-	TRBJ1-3	ASSSNGVSGNTIY
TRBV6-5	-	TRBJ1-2	ASSYTTGANSYGYT
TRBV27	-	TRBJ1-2	ASSIQGGQANYGYT
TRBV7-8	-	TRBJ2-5	ASSSAAGGLETQY
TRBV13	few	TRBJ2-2	ASSKTVPPGELF
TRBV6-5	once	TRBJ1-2	ASSYSGQNYGYT
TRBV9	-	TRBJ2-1	ASSVLGGGYNEQF
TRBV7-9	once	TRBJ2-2	ASSFGSGYTGELF
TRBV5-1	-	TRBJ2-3	ASSLNRGPLSGTDTQY
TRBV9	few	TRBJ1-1	ASSPRRWDTEAF
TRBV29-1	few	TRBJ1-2	SVEGYGYT
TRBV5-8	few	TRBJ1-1	AKIDNTEAF
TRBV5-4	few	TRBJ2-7	ASSLEGQGYEQY
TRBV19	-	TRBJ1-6	ASSPAVGNSPLH
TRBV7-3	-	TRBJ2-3	ASSFSGGPTDTQY
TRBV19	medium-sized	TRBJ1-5	ASSDRGRYSNQPQH
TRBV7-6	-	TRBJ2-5	ASSLVSGETQY
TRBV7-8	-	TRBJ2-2	ASSLSPGELF
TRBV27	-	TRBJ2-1	ASSQLAGALNEQF
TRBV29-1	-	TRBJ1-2	SVPGQGAVGGYT
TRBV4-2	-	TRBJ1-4	ASSQVTGTGANEKLF
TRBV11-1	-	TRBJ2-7	ASSSRTGGLYEQY
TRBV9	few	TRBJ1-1	ASSQAGRAEAF
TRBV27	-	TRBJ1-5	ASKGTGDQPQH
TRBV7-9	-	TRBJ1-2	ASGRQGGVYYGYT
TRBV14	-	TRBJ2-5	ASSPRTGGALETQY
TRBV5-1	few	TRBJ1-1	ASSGRQMNTEAF
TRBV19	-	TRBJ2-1	ASQRAGSYNEQF
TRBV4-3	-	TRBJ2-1	ASSQDPVSRNEQF
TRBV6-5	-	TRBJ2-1	ASRRTGSNEQF
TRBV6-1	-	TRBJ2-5	ASSESRVQETQY